The 12 T cell receptor beta chains listed next were all sequenced from one sample in a study of cytomegalovirus exposure and HLA in healthy donors. Vbeta (60) and Jbeta (13) primers were used in the PCR. The data were produced by immunoSEQ multiplex PCR, yet TCRdb's version contains in-frame clones alone and is incomplete. Among about 190,000 clones listed, 65% to 75% were seen once. The sequenced sample consisted of PBMCs. These receptors all stem from a man aged 25-45 years in good health and CMV-seropositive.

The J gene is TRBJ2-1, the V gene TRBV13; a possible D gene is TRBD1 (6 bases). Germline V gives CDR1 PRHDT, CDR2 FYEKMQ (reference sequence). This CDR3 region has 15 residues. The V gene lost 0 bases and the J gene lost 1 base, with 7 bases spanning the gap. CDR3 DNA: TGTGCCAGCAGCTTAGGACAGGGATCCTACAATGAGCAGTTCTTC. It specifies CASSLGQGSYNEQFF.

The chain carries TRBV6-1 and TRBJ2-1; a weak D match, TRBD2 (6 bases). The germline gives CDR1 MNHNS, CDR2 SASEGT. This CDR3 is 15 amino acids long. V was shortened by 7 bases and J by 4 bases, with 17 bases between the two germline ends. The CDR3 loop reads CASIRGGTQYNEQFF. For the CDR3, the DNA is TGTGCCAGCATCAGAGGAGGGACTCAGTACAATGAGCAGTTCTTC.

The CDR3 region is CASSLGTRETQYF. In DNA, the CDR3 is TGCGCCAGCAGCTTGGGCACCCGGGAGACCCAGTACTTC. This sequence joins TRBV5-1 and TRBJ2-5; no reliable D call. V was clipped by 0 bases and J by 5 bases, with 8 bases between them. CDR1 and CDR2 (germline): SGHRS, YFSETQ. The CDR3 consists of 13 residues.

The rearrangement links TRBV4-1 to TRBJ1-5, with D perhaps TRBD1 (6 bases). Trimming took 0 bases from V and 5 from J, leaving 8 bases between them. CDR3 length: 14 amino acids. Germline V lookup: CDR1 MGHRA, CDR2 YSYEKL. The chain's CDR3 is CASSQDHRDQPQHF. The CDR3 bases are TGCGCCAGCAGCCAAGATCACAGGGATCAGCCCCAGCATTTT.

The genes are TRBV7-9 and TRBJ1-4; D remains ambiguous. The CDR3 consists of 14 residues. With 4 bases removed from V and 8 bases from J, the gap between germline ends came to 14 bases. In germline, CDR1 is SEHNR, CDR2 FQNEAQ (reference sequence). The CDR3 DNA sequence: TGTGCCAGCAGCTCCCGCGGGTTATGGGAAAAACTGTTTTTT. Protein: CASSSRGLWEKLFF.

The CDR3 nucleotides are TGTGCCGGGGACAACTACAATGAGCAGTTCTTC. Translated: CAGDNYNEQFF. The V gene is TRBV7-9, the J gene TRBJ2-1; D perhaps matches TRBD1 (6 bases). CDR3 length: 11 residues. Trimming shortened V by 11 bases and J by 3 bases, and 8 bases separated the two germline ends. Germline CDR1 SEHNR, CDR2 FQNEAQ (reference sequence).

The rearrangement uses TRBV4-3 and TRBJ2-2; TRBD1 aligns across 8 bases. Germline V CDR1 and CDR2: LGHNA, YSLEER. J gave up 6 bases and V 4 bases, and 10 bases lay outside the gene matches. The CDR3 covers 16 residues. In DNA form, the CDR3 reads TGCGCCAGCAGCCTATCTTGGACAGGGTTGGCCGGGGAGCTGTTTTTT. It encodes CASSLSWTGLAGELFF.

This rearrangement joins TRBV5-5 to TRBJ2-3; D is possibly TRBD1 (5 bases). Germline-derived CDR1 and CDR2 are SGHKS and YYEKEE (reference sequence). Trimming pared 3 bases from V and 6 bases from J, leaving 11 bases between. There are 13 residues in the CDR3. The CDR3 DNA reads as TGTGCCAGCAGCTCGTCAGGGTCCGATACGCAGTATTTT. Translation: CASSSSGSDTQYF.

V and J are TRBV11-2 and TRBJ2-1; 8 bases align to TRBD2. The junction had 3 bases not matched to a gene; V was cut back by 3 bases and J by 5 bases. Germline V gene lookup returns CDR1 SGHAT and CDR2 FQNNGV. CDR3 size: 14 residues. CDR3: CASSFQRENNEQFF. The CDR3 bases are TGTGCCAGCAGCTTCCAGCGGGAGAACAATGAGCAGTTCTTC.

The V call is TRBV6-5, the J call TRBJ2-3; 8 bases line up with TRBD1. With V trimmed by 4 bases and J by 2 bases, 5 bases remained unmatched. From germline, CDR1 is MNHEY and CDR2 SVGAGI. This CDR3 comprises 15 residues. The CDR3: CASSFRTGPTDTQYF. For the CDR3, the DNA is TGTGCCAGCAGTTTCCGGACAGGGCCCACAGATACGCAGTATTTT.

The chain recombines TRBV12-5 with TRBJ2-5; the match to TRBD2 covers 9 bases. V shed 7 bases and J 5 bases; nucleotides not matched to a gene: 5. The CDR3 loop spans 13 amino acids. Germline CDR1 and CDR2: LGHNT and FRNRAP. CDR3 region: CASARLAVETQYF. As DNA, the CDR3 is TGTGCTAGTGCCAGACTAGCGGTGGAGACCCAGTACTTC.

The J gene is TRBJ2-5, the V gene TRBV18, with D maybe TRBD2 (5 bases). CDR1 and CDR2 (germline): KGHSH, LQKENI. Trimming stripped 6 bases from V and 4 bases from J, with 15 bases between. The CDR3 covers 14 residues. CDR3 amino acids: CASSRDEAGETQYF. The CDR3 bases are TGTGCCAGCTCCCGGGATGAGGCCGGAGAGACCCAGTACTTC.